A selection of T cell receptor beta chains follows, all from one sample in a study of post-analysis software for immune sequencing data. TCRdb re-called the PCR reads with MiXCR, one entry per CDR3 protein. Among about 200,000 distinct CDR3 sequences, 29% were seen once, and the ten largest hold approximately 3%. Material for sequencing was blood. The receptor source for this set is a girl aged 2-17 years with multiple sclerosis. Both conserved end residues are part of each CDR3. The D gene is left open where the match is weak. For some rows the clone size is stated as once, few or many, or as a class when expanded; others skip it.

d_call	v_call	clone_size	j_call	cdr3_nt	cdr3_aa
-	TRBV7-9	-	TRBJ1-6	TGTGCCAGCAGCAATATCCGGGATGTCAATTCACCCCTCCACTTT	CASSNIRDVNSPLHF
-	TRBV6-5	-	TRBJ1-5	TGTGCCGGCAGTCCACTGACAGTCAATCAGCCCCAGCATTTT	CAGSPLTVNQPQHF
-	TRBV5-1	-	TRBJ1-1	TGCGCCAGCAGCGTGGATGGGACTGAAGCTTTCTTT	CASSVDGTEAFF
-	TRBV28	many	TRBJ1-4	TGTGCCAGCAACCAACACACCCGGGGGGAAAAACTGTTTTTT	CASNQHTRGEKLFF
-	TRBV4-1	-	TRBJ2-3	TGCGCCAGCAGCCAAGAGGGGCAGGCACGGGGAGATACGCAGTATTTT	CASSQEGQARGDTQYF
-	TRBV7-3	-	TRBJ2-3	TGTGCCAGCAGCTTCGGGGGGCTAGATGCGCAGTATTTT	CASSFGGLDAQYF
TRBD1	TRBV5-6	-	TRBJ1-1	TGTGCCAGCATCCAGGGGGCGAACACTGAAGCTTTCTTT	CASIQGANTEAFF
TRBD1	TRBV30	-	TRBJ2-1	TGTGCCTGGAGTATCCCAGGGGGCCCCTACAATGAGCAGTTCTTC	CAWSIPGGPYNEQFF
TRBD1	TRBV20-1	-	TRBJ2-5	TGCAGTGCCGAAGGGCCGGGACAGCAAGAGACCCAGTACTTC	CSAEGPGQQETQYF
-	TRBV7-9	few	TRBJ2-7	TGTGCCAGCAGCTTAGAGGGGTTTCGGGAGCAGTACTTC	CASSLEGFREQYF
-	TRBV4-1	many	TRBJ1-1	TGCGCCAGCAGCCTCATAGGGTCTGAAGCTTTCTTT	CASSLIGSEAFF
-	TRBV6-4	-	TRBJ2-7	TGTGCCAGCAGTGACAGGGGGGCCCCCTACAATGAGCAGTACTTC	CASSDRGAPYNEQYF
-	TRBV7-2	medium-sized	TRBJ2-5	TGTGCCAGCAGCCAAAGAGGACTGGAGACCCAGTACTTC	CASSQRGLETQYF
-	TRBV5-1	few	TRBJ1-1	TGCGCCAGCAGCTTGGAAGCGGGAAGATTTATGAACACTGAAGCTTTCTTT	CASSLEAGRFMNTEAFF
-	TRBV12-3/TRBV12-4	many	TRBJ2-7	TGTGCCAGCACCCCAGGGACAACGGCCTACGAGCAGTACTTC	CASTPGTTAYEQYF
TRBD1	TRBV15	few	TRBJ2-6	TGTGCCACCAGCAGAGATCCGAGGACAGGGGGCTTCTCTGGGGCCAACGTCCTGACTTTC	CATSRDPRTGGFSGANVLTF
-	TRBV28	many	TRBJ2-1	TGTGCCAGCAGTCTCGGACAGTACAATGAGCAGTTCTTC	CASSLGQYNEQFF
TRBD2	TRBV11-1	-	TRBJ2-3	TGTGCCAGCAGCTTGGGGACAGGCCCCGGGACTAGCGGGGCTTCCTCAGATACGCAGTATTTT	CASSLGTGPGTSGASSDTQYF
TRBD1	TRBV6-2/TRBV6-3	-	TRBJ1-2	TGTGCCAGCAGTTCGACCGGGACAGGTTTAGGCTACACCTTC	CASSSTGTGLGYTF
-	TRBV7-2	many	TRBJ2-7	TGTGCCAGCACGACAACACCTCTTGCCTACGAGCAGTACTTC	CASTTTPLAYEQYF
TRBD2	TRBV12-3/TRBV12-4	many	TRBJ2-3	TGTGCCAGCAGTTTAGTCTCGGGGGAGGGTACGCAGTATTTT	CASSLVSGEGTQYF
TRBD1	TRBV29-1	many	TRBJ2-1	TGCAGCGTTGACCCCAGGGGGTCCTACAATGAGCAGTTCTTC	CSVDPRGSYNEQFF
-	TRBV7-9	many	TRBJ1-1	TGTGCCAGCAGCTTAGAAAGTTCCCGGGCTTTCTTT	CASSLESSRAFF
TRBD1	TRBV2	-	TRBJ2-1	TGTGCCAGCAGTGATCGGGACAGGGAAGGCAAGCAGTTCTTC	CASSDRDREGKQFF
-	TRBV20-1	many	TRBJ2-3	TGCAGTGCTAGAGATTTGGCTTCAGCTCCAGATACGCAGTATTTT	CSARDLASAPDTQYF
-	TRBV20-1	many	TRBJ2-7	TGCAGTGCCAGCTGGCAGAAGCCCTACGAGCAGTACTTC	CSASWQKPYEQYF
-	TRBV7-3	many	TRBJ2-3	TGTGCCAGCAGCTTATTGGGAGGGGGTGGGGATACGCAGTATTTT	CASSLLGGGGDTQYF
TRBD1	TRBV13	many	TRBJ2-5	TGTGCCAGCAGCCGGGACAGGGAGACCCAGTACTTC	CASSRDRETQYF
-	TRBV2	many	TRBJ2-5	TGTGCCAGCAGTGCGGTCGAAGAGACCCAGTACTTC	CASSAVEETQYF
-	TRBV5-4	many	TRBJ1-1	TGTGCCAGCAGCTTGGTAGGGAATGAAGCTTTCTTT	CASSLVGNEAFF
-	TRBV11-2	many	TRBJ2-1	TGTGCCAGCAGCCGGGATGTGGGCTTCTACAATGAGCAGTTCTTC	CASSRDVGFYNEQFF
-	TRBV5-1	-	TRBJ1-1	TGCGCCAGCAGCTTGGATGAGACTGAAGCTTTCTTT	CASSLDETEAFF
-	TRBV5-1	many	TRBJ2-5	TGCGCCAGCAGCTCAGGATCCGGGACAAGTGAGACCCAGTACTTC	CASSSGSGTSETQYF
-	TRBV3-1	many	TRBJ1-1	TGTGCCAGCAGCCCCGGACAGCAGGGGAGGACTCGGATAGAAGCTTTCTTT	CASSPGQQGRTRIEAFF
TRBD2	TRBV2	few	TRBJ2-1	TGTGCCAGCAGTGCGGCGGGAGCCGTCTACAATGAGCAGTTCTTC	CASSAAGAVYNEQFF